This TCR beta chain originates from a study of blood T cells in healthy people across ages. Study results and limitations: There were more naive CD4+ cells and higher diversity in long-lived donors than in aged donors. Roughly linearly, TCR beta diversity per million T cells fell as age increased. Estimates of diversity drawn from one million T cells were considered underestimates.

Combining a sample-barcoded 5' primer with a J-beta primer mix, a second PCR ran for about 7 to 11 cycles. A template-switch adaptor with 12 random nucleotides tagged each cDNA molecule. TCRdb fed the 5' RACE reads into MiXCR, producing one record per CDR3 protein. The sample includes 700,000 or so distinct CDR3 sequences, approximately 22% of them seen just once. This clonotype was seen more than once but under ten times. No antigen is known for it. Germline V lookup: CDR1 SGHTA, CDR2 FQGNSA. The CDR3 contains 16 residues. The germline V and J ends were trimmed by 5 bases and 3 bases, with 18 bases remaining between them.

The gene calls are TRBV7-2 and TRBJ2-3; perhaps TRBD2 as D (6 bases). The clonotype originates from a man aged 70-80 years in good health. The sample comprised blood. The CDR3 reads CASSLNPLASTDTQYF. CDR3 nucleotides: TGTGCCAGCAGCCTAAACCCCCTAGCGAGTACAGATACGCAGTATTTT.